This TCR beta chain comes out of a study of cytomegalovirus exposure and HLA in healthy donors. Study-wide context: The same platform used for the 666 first-cohort repertoires was also used for the 120 validation repertoires, as a later analysis reported. Study conclusions and caveats: Subsequent analysis showed first-cohort TCR clusters tending to co-occur in 120 validation repertoires.

The V segment lost 6 bases and the J segment 5 bases; nucleotides outside the gene matches: 13. This CDR3 region has 17 residues. Germline V CDR1 and CDR2: WNHNN, SYGVQD (reference sequence). Concerning this clone: Its target is not known.

TCRdb's table, derived via immunoSEQ multiplex PCR, lists solely in-frame clones and lacks some. The sample lists roughly 150,000 clones, about 88% occurring once. It was the roughly 120-subject validation cohort, separate from the approximately 700-subject first cohort, to which the donors belonged. This clonotype was sampled from a man aged 18 to 29 in good health and CMV-seronegative. This chain links TRBV10-1 with TRBJ2-5; 12 bases align to TRBD2. The specimen sequenced was PBMCs. CDR3 region: CASRSPGTSGYEETQYF. CDR3 bases: TGCGCCAGCAGATCCCCCGGGACTAGCGGGTATGAGGAGACCCAGTACTTC.